Below, one T cell receptor (beta chain) is given with its context. Its target is not known. This sample is part of a study of T cell responses to AZD1222 COVID-19 vaccine. Study-level findings and limits: Clonal diversity was possibly underestimated, and the donors were mostly white British, with more females. Mapped onto spike, vaccine-associated CD4 TCRs spanned it and were dominant at 160-218 and 743-854. Reportedly, nearly half of unique spike TCRs recognized epitopes outside B.1.351/B.1.1.7 mutations. Repertoires were obtained solely post-peak T cell response.

Measured with immunoSEQ multiplex PCR; TCRdb has only the in-frame clones, and not every one. The profile shows about 120,000 clones, roughly nine tenths of them singletons. There are 15 residues in the CDR3. With 4 bases removed from V and 8 bases from J, the gap between germline ends came to 19 bases. Germline lookup yields CDR1 SGDLS and CDR2 YYNGEE. The genes are TRBV9 and TRBJ1-5; a weak D match, TRBD1 (6 bases). This TCR derives from an adult who received the AZD1222 COVID-19 vaccine. The sequencing here drew on peripheral blood, taken 28 days after the second AZD1222 dose. CDR3 residues: CASSPQGHLREPQHF. DNA for the CDR3: TGTGCCAGCAGCCCCCAGGGACATTTGAGGGAGCCCCAGCATTTT.